Presented here are 25 T cell receptor beta chains from one specimen sequenced in a study of spatial heterogeneity in lung cancer. Findings of the study overall: The number of expanded tumor alpha and beta chains correlated with mutation number.

As to time point: sample taken at primary tumor resection. A single record per CDR3 protein comes from TCRdb applying MiXCR to the 5' RACE reads. The sample lists approximately 3,500 distinct CDR3 sequences, less than 35% seen once, with roughly 25% in the top ten. For these receptors, no antigen is known. The sequenced sample was lung tumor tissue, obtained at surgery. The receptors shown here come from a male donor with early-stage non-small cell lung cancer.

By its share, this clonotype is medium-sized. The chain couples TRBV12-3 or TRBV12-4 to TRBJ1-2, with TRBD1 matching 11 bases. Trimming cost V 3 bases and J 2 bases; bases outside gene matches: 2. The CDR3 contains 15 residues. The CDR3 DNA reads as TGTGCCAGCAGTTTTGGACAGGGGGCCAACTATGGCTACACCTTC. Amino acid sequence: CASSFGQGANYGYTF.

The chain combines TRBV10-1 with TRBJ2-7; 10 bases fit TRBD2. J lost 6 bases, V lost 5 bases, and 7 bases had no gene match. The CDR3 runs 14 residues. The germline gives CDR1 WNHNN, CDR2 SYGVQD (reference sequence). CDR3 nucleotides: TGCGCCAGCAGTACCAGCGGGAGGGCCGTCGAGCAGTACTTC. Amino acids: CASSTSGRAVEQYF.

The chain carries TRBV20-1 and TRBJ2-7; 12 nucleotides line up with TRBD1. There are 15 residues in the CDR3. V shed 1 base, J shed 2 bases, and the junction held 3 bases outside the gene matches. CDR1 is DFQATT, CDR2 SNEGSKA, per germline (reference sequence). The CDR3 sequence is CSARVGQGAAYEQYF. CDR3 bases: TGCAGTGCTAGAGTGGGACAGGGGGCGGCCTACGAGCAGTACTTC.

By proportion, this clonotype is medium-sized. CDR3 bases: TGTGCCAGCTCAATCAGCTCGACCGGGCAAGAGACCCAGTACTTC. Its translation: CASSISSTGQETQYF. The chain combines TRBV18 with TRBJ2-5; no clear D gene. CDR1 and CDR2 from the germline V gene are KGHSH and LQKENI. This CDR3 comprises 15 residues. Deletions cut 5 bases from V and 2 bases from J, with 15 bases between. The full variable domain, with the rest looked up from reference TRBV18 and TRBJ2-5, is NAGVMQNPRHLVRRRGQEARLRCSPMKGHSHVYWYRQLPEEGLKFMVYLQKENIIDESGMPKERFSAEFPKEGPSILRIQQVVRGDSAAYFCASSISSTGQETQYFGPGTRLLVL.

This clonotype came up a few times. The chain links TRBV29-1 to TRBJ2-7; maybe TRBD2 (6 bases). Germline CDR1 and CDR2: SQVTM and ANQGSEA. This CDR3 contains 13 residues. V dropped 6 bases and J dropped 2 bases, with 14 bases sitting between them. The chain's CDR3 is CSVGHWGAYEQYF. The CDR3 DNA is TGCAGCGTCGGCCATTGGGGGGCCTACGAGCAGTACTTC.

By share of the sample, this clonotype is medium-sized. CDR3 in amino acids: CASSWASTNTGELFF. The CDR3 DNA sequence: TGTGCCAGCAGTTGGGCTAGCACGAACACCGGGGAGCTGTTTTTT. The chain has TRBV28 and TRBJ2-2; TRBD2 is a possible D gene (5 bases). The germline V and J ends were trimmed by 4 bases and 0 bases, with 9 bases remaining between them. Germline loops: CDR1 MDHEN, CDR2 SYDVKM. The CDR3 runs 15 residues.

This clonotype was recorded many times. This chain uses TRBV18 with TRBJ2-1; D is undetermined. Germline V gene sequence: CDR1 KGHSH, CDR2 LQKENI. The CDR3 extends over 16 amino acids. V lost 0 bases and J lost 1, with 10 bases in between. The CDR3, as DNA: TGTGCCAGCTCACCACCTGGTGACCCTTCCTACAATGAGCAGTTCTTC. Encoded protein: CASSPPGDPSYNEQFF.

By proportion, this clonotype is medium-sized. The V and J genes are TRBV6-5 and TRBJ1-3, with 7 bases matching TRBD1. This CDR3 is 16 amino acids long. Germline CDR1 is MNHEY and CDR2 is SVGAGI. The junction had 6 bases not matched to a gene; V was cut back by 4 bases and J by 0 bases. The CDR3 loop is CASSSGQSSSGNTIYF. The CDR3 bases are TGTGCCAGCAGTTCGGGACAGTCCTCCTCTGGAAACACCATATATTTT.

This clonotype is medium-sized within its sample. The genes are TRBV9 and TRBJ2-3; D gene unclear. Trimming pared 0 bases from V and 3 bases from J, leaving 11 bases between. The length of the CDR3 is 15 residues. The germline CDR1 and CDR2 sequences are SGDLS and YYNGEE. CDR3 region: CASSVEGATTDTQYF. CDR3 nucleotide sequence: TGTGCCAGCAGCGTAGAAGGAGCTACAACAGATACGCAGTATTTT.

This rearrangement joins TRBV19 to TRBJ2-3; 15 bases match TRBD2. V gave up 6 bases and J gave up 6 bases; unmatched junction bases: 10. The germline CDR1 and CDR2 sequences are LNHDA and SQIVND (reference sequence). The CDR3 is 17 residues long. CDR3 nucleotides: TGTGCCAGTAGGCTTACCTACGGACTAGCGGGAGGGGATACGCAGTATTTT. Translation gives CASRLTYGLAGGDTQYF.

This clonotype has just a few counts. This chain connects TRBV29-1 to TRBJ2-3; D call uncertain. The CDR3 is 12 amino acids. Trimming stripped 4 bases from V and 2 bases from J, with 7 bases between. Germline CDR1 and CDR2: SQVTM and ANQGSEA. The CDR3 DNA follows: TGCAGCGTTGCTCCTACCACAGATACGCAGTATTTT. The encoded protein is CSVAPTTDTQYF.

There are a few counts of this clonotype. The genes are TRBV5-4 and TRBJ2-1, with D unclear. V gave up 3 bases and J gave up 6 bases, with 16 bases separating them. The length of the CDR3 is 15 residues. Germline V gene data show CDR1 as SGHNT and CDR2 as YYREEE (reference sequence). The CDR3 nucleotides read TGTGCCAGCAGCTACTGGACGGGCAGAGGCAATGAGCAGTTCTTC. Its protein is CASSYWTGRGNEQFF.

Ten or more counts support this clonotype. The V call is TRBV6-5, the J call TRBJ2-1, with 7 positions matching TRBD2. The CDR3 has 15 amino acids. Germline loops: CDR1 MNHEY, CDR2 SVGAGI. V lost 0 bases and J lost 7; bases outside the gene matches: 6. For the CDR3, the DNA is TGTGCCAGCAGTTACTCGGGCGGGAGACGGAATGAGCAGTTCTTC. This gives the protein CASSYSGGRRNEQFF.

This clonotype was detected only a few times. The genes are TRBV3-1 and TRBJ1-1; D not certain. Between the trimmed V and J ends, which lost 6 bases and 7 bases, there was a span of 9 bases. This CDR3 has 11 amino acids. Germline V gene data show CDR1 as LGHDT and CDR2 as YNNKEL (reference sequence). CDR3 sequence (DNA): TGTGCCAGCAGGCAGGAGGGTGAAGCTTTCTTT. It is translated as CASRQEGEAFF.

This clonotype is judged medium-sized. V usage is TRBV2 and J usage is TRBJ2-2; TRBD2 is a possible D gene (5 bases). Germline assignment: CDR1 SNHLY and CDR2 FYNNEI. This CDR3 has 13 residues. CDR3 nucleotide sequence: TGTGCTACCGGGAAGGAAGGGACCGGGGAGCTGTTTTTT. Its protein product is CATGKEGTGELFF.

J is TRBJ2-3 and V is TRBV14, with D perhaps given as TRBD1 or TRBD2 (5 bases each). Germline CDR1 SGHDN, CDR2 FVKESK. This CDR3 has 18 residues. V lost 5 bases and J 3 bases, leaving 24 bases between the germline ends. CDR3 in amino acids: CASSYKLRGTGWTDTQYF. In DNA, the CDR3 is TGTGCCAGCAGCTACAAACTCCGGGGCACCGGTTGGACAGATACGCAGTATTTT.

This clonotype is medium-sized by share. The chain is built from TRBV12-3 or TRBV12-4 and TRBJ2-7; no reliable D call. There are 13 residues in the CDR3. Trimming cost V 4 bases and J 1 base, with 8 bases left between them. The CDR3 spells CASSSPASYEQYF. DNA for the CDR3: TGTGCCAGCAGTTCCCCCGCATCCTACGAGCAGTACTTC.

The chain is built from TRBV4-2 and TRBJ2-5, with 9 bases that match TRBD1. J gave up 3 bases and V 4 bases, and 6 bases lay outside the gene matches. CDR1 is LGHNA, CDR2 YNFKEQ, per germline. The CDR3 consists of 15 residues. CDR3: CASSLRRTGEETQYF. Here the CDR3 DNA reads TGTGCCAGCAGCCTGCGTAGGACAGGGGAAGAGACCCAGTACTTC.

This clonotype is categorized as medium-sized (0.01 to 0.1%). The chain has TRBV15 and TRBJ1-2; tentative D call: TRBD1 (5 bases). The V and J ends lost 0 bases and 6 bases respectively, with 8 bases between them. CDR3 length: 13 residues. The germline V gene has CDR1 LNHNV and CDR2 YYDKDF (reference sequence). The CDR3: CATSRDFRDGYTF. The CDR3 bases are TGTGCCACCAGCAGAGATTTCAGGGATGGCTACACCTTC.

The chain carries TRBV7-2 and TRBJ2-5; TRBD2 is a possible D gene (6 bases). V was clipped by 5 bases and J by 3 bases, with 10 bases between them. The germline V gene has CDR1 SGHTA and CDR2 FQGNSA. This CDR3 spans 13 amino acids. DNA of the CDR3: TGTGCCAGCAGCCCGACTAGGGAAGAGACCCAGTACTTC. Protein product: CASSPTREETQYF.

The chain carries TRBV3-1 and TRBJ2-5; 7 nucleotides agree with TRBD2. Germline loops: CDR1 LGHDT, CDR2 YNNKEL (reference sequence). The V and J ends lost 1 base and 2 bases, in that order; junction bases with no gene match: 4. The length of the CDR3 is 15 residues. CDR3 in DNA: TGTGCCAGCAGCCAAGTCGGGGGGATGCAAGAGACCCAGTACTTC. Translating it yields CASSQVGGMQETQYF.

V and J are TRBV7-2 and TRBJ2-3; 8 nucleotides align to TRBD2. Germline-derived CDR1 and CDR2 are SGHTA and FQGNSA. This CDR3 spans 15 amino acids. V lost 5 bases and J lost 6; bases outside the gene matches: 10. The CDR3 loop reads CASSPVGGATDTQYF. The CDR3 DNA reads as TGTGCCAGCAGCCCCGTCGGGGGGGCAACGGATACGCAGTATTTT. The variable domain in full, completed from reference TRBV7-2 and TRBJ2-3, reads GAGVSQSPSNKVTEKGKDVELRCDPISGHTALYWYRQSLGQGLEFLIYFQGNSAPDKSGLPSDRFSAERTGGSVSTLTIQRTQQEDSAVYLCASSPVGGATDTQYFGPGTRLTVL.

V and J are TRBV2 and TRBJ2-3; D assignment may be TRBD1 or TRBD2 (5 bases each). The V end lost 4 bases, the J end lost 5 bases, and 16 bases lay between the germline ends. The CDR3 runs 15 residues. Germline values: CDR1 SNHLY, CDR2 FYNNEI. The CDR3 is CASSARDVERDTQYF. As DNA, the CDR3 is TGTGCCAGCAGTGCCCGGGACGTCGAAAGAGATACGCAGTATTTT.

This clonotype has more than one count but fewer than ten. CDR3 sequence: CASSQALLAGNYEQYF. Here the CDR3 DNA reads TGTGCCAGCAGCCAAGCGCTCCTAGCGGGAAACTACGAGCAGTACTTC. The chain uses TRBV4-2 and TRBJ2-7; 9 bases map to TRBD2. Germline V gives CDR1 LGHNA, CDR2 YNFKEQ. Losses at the gene ends were 1 base for V and 3 bases for J; bases not matched to a gene: 7. The CDR3 covers 16 residues.

This clonotype has just one count. The chain carries TRBV29-1 and TRBJ2-7, with 9 nucleotides matching TRBD1. The V and J ends lost 7 bases and 2 bases, in that order; junction bases with no gene match: 6. CDR1 is SQVTM, CDR2 ANQGSEA, per germline. CDR3 size: 13 residues. The CDR3 reads CSAARQGAYEQYF. The DNA of the CDR3 is TGCAGCGCCGCCAGACAGGGGGCCTACGAGCAGTACTTC.